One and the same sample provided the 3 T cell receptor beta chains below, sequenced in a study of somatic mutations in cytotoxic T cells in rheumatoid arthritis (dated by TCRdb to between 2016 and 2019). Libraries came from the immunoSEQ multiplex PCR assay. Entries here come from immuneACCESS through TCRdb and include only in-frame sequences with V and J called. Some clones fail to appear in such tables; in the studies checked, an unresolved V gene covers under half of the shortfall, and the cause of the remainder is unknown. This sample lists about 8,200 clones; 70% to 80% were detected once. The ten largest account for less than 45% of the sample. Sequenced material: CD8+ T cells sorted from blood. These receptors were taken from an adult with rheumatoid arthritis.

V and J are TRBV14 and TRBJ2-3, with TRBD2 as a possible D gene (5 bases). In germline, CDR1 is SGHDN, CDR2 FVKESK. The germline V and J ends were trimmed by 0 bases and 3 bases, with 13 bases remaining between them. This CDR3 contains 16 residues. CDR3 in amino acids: CASSQEGRRRTDTQYF. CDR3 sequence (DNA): TGTGCCAGCAGCCAAGAGGGCAGAAGGAGGACAGATACGCAGTATTTT.

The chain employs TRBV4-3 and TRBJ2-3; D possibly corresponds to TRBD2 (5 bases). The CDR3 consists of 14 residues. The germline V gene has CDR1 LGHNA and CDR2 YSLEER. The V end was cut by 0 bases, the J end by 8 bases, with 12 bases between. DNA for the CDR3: TGCGCCAGCAGCCAAGAGGTTAGCGTGGGTACGCAGTATTTT. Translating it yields CASSQEVSVGTQYF.

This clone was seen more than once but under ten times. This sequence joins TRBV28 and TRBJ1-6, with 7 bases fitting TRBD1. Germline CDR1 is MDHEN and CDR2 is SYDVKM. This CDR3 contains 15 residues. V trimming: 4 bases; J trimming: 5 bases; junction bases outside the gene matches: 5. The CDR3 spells CASSSGQRDNSPLHF. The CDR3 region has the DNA TGTGCCAGCAGTTCGGGACAGAGAGATAATTCACCCCTCCACTTT. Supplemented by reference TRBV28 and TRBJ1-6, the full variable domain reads DVKVTQSSRYLVKRTGEKVFLECVQDMDHENMFWYRQDPGLGLRLIYFSYDVKMKEKGDIPEGYSVSREKKERFSLILESASTNQTSMYLCASSSGQRDNSPLHFGNGTRLTVT.